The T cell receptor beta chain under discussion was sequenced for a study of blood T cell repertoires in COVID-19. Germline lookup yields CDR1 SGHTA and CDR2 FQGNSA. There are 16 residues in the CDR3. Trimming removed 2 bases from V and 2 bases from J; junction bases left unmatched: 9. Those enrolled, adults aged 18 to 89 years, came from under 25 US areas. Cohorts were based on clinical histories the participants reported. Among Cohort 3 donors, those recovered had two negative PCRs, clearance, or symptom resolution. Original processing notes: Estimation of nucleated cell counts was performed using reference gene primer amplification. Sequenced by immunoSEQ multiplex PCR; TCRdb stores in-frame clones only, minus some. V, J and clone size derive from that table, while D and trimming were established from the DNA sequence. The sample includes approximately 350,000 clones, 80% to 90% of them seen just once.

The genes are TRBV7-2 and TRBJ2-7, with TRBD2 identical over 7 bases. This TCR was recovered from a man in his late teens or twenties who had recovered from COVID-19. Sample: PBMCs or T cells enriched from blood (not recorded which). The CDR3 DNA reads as TGTGCCAGCAGCTTATCGGTGGGCGGGAGTACCTACGAGCAGTACTTC. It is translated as CASSLSVGGSTYEQYF.